The entry below gives a single T cell receptor (beta chain) sequence along with its context. What it recognizes is unknown. Germline V gene data show CDR1 as SGHRS and CDR2 as YFSETQ. V lost 0 bases and J lost 2, with 4 bases in between. CDR3 length: 13 residues. TCRdb reprocessed the PCR reads via MiXCR. There are some 20,000 clones in the sample; roughly 36% occur only once, and 25% to 30% lies in the top ten. The source of the sample is a study of metastatic and nonmetastatic thyroid tumors. Study-level findings and limits: Relative to benign nodules, malignant thyroid tumors were reportedly characterized by significantly elevated TCR beta diversity in blood and tumor.

Patients were all untreated before their thyroid surgery. The V and J genes are TRBV5-1 and TRBJ2-3; unclear D gene. Sample: tumor tissue. This clonotype was obtained from a female donor with papillary thyroid cancer or a benign thyroid nodule (not recorded which). Some clones in this sample may be carry-over from other donors' samples. CDR3 loop: CASSLEYTDTQYF. DNA for the CDR3: TGCGCCAGCAGCTTGGAGTACACAGATACGCAGTATTTT.